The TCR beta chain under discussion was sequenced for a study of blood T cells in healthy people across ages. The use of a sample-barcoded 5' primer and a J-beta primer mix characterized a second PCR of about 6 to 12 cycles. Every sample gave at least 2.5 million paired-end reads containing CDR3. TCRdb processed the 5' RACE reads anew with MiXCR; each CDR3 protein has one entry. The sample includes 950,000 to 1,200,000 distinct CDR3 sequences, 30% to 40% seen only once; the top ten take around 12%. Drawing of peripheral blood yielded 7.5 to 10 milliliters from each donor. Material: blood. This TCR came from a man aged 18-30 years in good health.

The DNA of the CDR3 is TGCGCCACAGGACAGGGTAATCAGCCCCAGCATTTT. Translated, it gives CATGQGNQPQHF. The genes are TRBV4-1 and TRBJ1-5, with 8 bases that match TRBD1. The V segment lost 10 bases and the J segment 4 bases; nucleotides outside the gene matches: 3. CDR1 MGHRA and CDR2 YSYEKL come from the germline V gene. The CDR3 is 12 residues long.